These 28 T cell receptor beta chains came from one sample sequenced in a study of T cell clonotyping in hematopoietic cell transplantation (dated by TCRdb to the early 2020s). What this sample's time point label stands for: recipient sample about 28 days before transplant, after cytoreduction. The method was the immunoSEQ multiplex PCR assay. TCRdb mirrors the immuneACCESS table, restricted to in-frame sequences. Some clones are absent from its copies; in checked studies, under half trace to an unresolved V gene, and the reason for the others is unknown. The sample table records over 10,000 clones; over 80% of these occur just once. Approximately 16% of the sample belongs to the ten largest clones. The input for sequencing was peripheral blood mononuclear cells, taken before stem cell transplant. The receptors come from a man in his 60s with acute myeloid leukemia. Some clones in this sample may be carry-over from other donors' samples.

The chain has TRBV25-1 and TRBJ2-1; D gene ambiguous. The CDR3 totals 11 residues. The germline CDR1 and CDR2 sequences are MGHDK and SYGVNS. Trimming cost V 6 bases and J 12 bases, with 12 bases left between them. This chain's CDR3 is CASSEAKGQFF. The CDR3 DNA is TGTGCCAGCAGCGAGGCTAAAGGGCAGTTCTTC.

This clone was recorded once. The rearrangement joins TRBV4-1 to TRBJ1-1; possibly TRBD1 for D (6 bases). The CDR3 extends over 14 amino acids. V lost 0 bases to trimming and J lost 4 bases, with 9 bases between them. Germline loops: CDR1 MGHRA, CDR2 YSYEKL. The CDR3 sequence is CASSQEGALTEAFF. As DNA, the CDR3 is TGCGCCAGCAGCCAAGAGGGGGCGCTCACTGAAGCTTTCTTT.

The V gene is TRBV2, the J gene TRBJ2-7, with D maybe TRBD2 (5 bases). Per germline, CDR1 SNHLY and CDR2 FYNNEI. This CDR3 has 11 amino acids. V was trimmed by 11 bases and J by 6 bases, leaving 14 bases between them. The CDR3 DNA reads TGTGCCGTCCACGGGAATGGCGAGCAGTACTTC. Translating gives CAVHGNGEQYF.

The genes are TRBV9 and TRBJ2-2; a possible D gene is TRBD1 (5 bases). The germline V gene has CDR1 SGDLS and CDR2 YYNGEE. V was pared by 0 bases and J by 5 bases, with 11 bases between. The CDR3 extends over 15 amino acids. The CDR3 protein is CASSVDSRATGELFF. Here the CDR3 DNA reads TGTGCCAGCAGCGTAGACTCCAGGGCGACCGGGGAGCTGTTTTTT.

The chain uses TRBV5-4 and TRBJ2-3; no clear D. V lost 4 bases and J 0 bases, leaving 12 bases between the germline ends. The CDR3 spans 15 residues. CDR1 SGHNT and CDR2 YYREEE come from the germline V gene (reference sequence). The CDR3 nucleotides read TGTGCCAGCAGCCCTAAGACACTGAGCACAGATACGCAGTATTTT. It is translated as CASSPKTLSTDTQYF.

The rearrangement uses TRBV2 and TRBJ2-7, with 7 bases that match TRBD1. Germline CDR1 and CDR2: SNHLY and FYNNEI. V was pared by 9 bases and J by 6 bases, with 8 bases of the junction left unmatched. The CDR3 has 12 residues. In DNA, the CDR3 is TGTGCCAGTGAGAACAGGGGCGGCGAGCAGTACTTC. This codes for CASENRGGEQYF.

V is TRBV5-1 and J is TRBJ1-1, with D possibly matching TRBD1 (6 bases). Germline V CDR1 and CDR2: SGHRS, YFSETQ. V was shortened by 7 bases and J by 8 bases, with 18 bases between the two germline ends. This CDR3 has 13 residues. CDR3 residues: CASATGYEREAFF. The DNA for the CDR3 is TGCGCCAGCGCCACAGGGTACGAGCGGGAAGCTTTCTTT.

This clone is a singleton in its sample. The CDR3 region has the DNA TGCGCCAGCAGCCGGGGACTAGCGGGGGGCGGAGACACAGATACGCAGTATTTT. Translated: CASSRGLAGGGDTDTQYF. J is TRBJ2-3 and V is TRBV4-3; 15 bases match TRBD2. CDR1 LGHNA and CDR2 YSLEER come from the germline V gene. Trimming at V came to 4 bases and at J to 2 bases, leaving 7 bases not matched to a gene. CDR3 length equals 18 residues.

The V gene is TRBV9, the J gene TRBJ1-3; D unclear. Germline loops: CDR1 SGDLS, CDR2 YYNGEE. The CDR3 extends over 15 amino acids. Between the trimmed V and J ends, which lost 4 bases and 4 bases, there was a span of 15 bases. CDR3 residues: CASSPNWFTGNTIYF. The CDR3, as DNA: TGTGCCAGCAGCCCGAATTGGTTCACCGGAAACACCATATATTTT.

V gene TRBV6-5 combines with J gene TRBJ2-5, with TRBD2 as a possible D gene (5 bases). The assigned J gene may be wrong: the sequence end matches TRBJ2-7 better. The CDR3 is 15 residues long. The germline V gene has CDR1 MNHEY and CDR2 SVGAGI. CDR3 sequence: CASSVRGLTRYEQYF. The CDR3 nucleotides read TGTGCCAGCAGTGTCCGAGGGCTTACTAGATACGAGCAGTACTTC.

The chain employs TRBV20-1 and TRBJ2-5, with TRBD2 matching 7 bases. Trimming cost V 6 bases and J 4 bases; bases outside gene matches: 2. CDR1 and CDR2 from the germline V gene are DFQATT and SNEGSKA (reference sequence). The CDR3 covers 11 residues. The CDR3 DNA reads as TGCAGTGCGGAGCGGGGAGAGACCCAGTACTTC. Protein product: CSAERGETQYF.

The chain's CDR3 is CASGLYRGDGYTF. As DNA, the CDR3 is TGTGCTAGTGGTTTGTACAGGGGGGATGGCTACACCTTC. V usage is TRBV12-5 and J usage is TRBJ1-2; the match to TRBD1 covers 8 bases. This CDR3 contains 13 residues. Per the germline V gene, CDR1 is LGHNT and CDR2 is FRNRAP. V lost 2 bases, J lost 6 bases, and 2 bases stayed unmatched.

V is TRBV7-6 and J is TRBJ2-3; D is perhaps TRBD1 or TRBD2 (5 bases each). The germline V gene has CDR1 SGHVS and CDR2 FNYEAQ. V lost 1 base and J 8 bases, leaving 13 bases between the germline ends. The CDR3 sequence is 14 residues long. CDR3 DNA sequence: TGTGCCAGCAGCTTAGGGTCGGGGACGAGTACGCAGTATTTT. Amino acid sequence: CASSLGSGTSTQYF.

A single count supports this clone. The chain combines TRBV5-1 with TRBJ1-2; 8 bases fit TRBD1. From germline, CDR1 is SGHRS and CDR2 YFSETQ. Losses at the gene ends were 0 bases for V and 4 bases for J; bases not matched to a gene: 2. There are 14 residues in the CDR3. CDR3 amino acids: CASSLDGTGYGYTF. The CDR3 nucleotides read TGCGCCAGCAGCTTGGACGGGACAGGCTATGGCTACACCTTC.

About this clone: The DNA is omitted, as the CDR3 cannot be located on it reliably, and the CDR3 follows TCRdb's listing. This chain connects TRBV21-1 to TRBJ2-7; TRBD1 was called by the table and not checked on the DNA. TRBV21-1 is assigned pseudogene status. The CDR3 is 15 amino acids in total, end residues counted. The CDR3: CASSKVGTGTCEQYF.

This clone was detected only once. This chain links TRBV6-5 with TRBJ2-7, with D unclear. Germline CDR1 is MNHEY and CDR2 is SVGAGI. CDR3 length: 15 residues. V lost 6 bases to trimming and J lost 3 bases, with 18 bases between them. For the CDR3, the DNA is TGTGCCAGCAGGTCATCCCGGGCCTCATACTACGAGCAGTACTTC. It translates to CASRSSRASYYEQYF.

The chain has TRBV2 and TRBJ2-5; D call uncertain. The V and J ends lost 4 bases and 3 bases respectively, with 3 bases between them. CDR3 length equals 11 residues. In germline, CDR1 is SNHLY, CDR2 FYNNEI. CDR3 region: CASSGEETQYF. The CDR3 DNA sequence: TGTGCCAGCAGTGGAGAAGAGACCCAGTACTTC.

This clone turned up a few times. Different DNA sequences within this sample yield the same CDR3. This chain's CDR3 is CAISDSNQPQHF. Here the CDR3 DNA reads TGTGCCATCTCGGATAGCAATCAGCCCCAGCATTTT. The rearrangement links TRBV10-3 to TRBJ1-5; no reliable D call. Trimming took 8 bases from V and 0 from J, leaving 5 bases between them. This CDR3 contains 12 residues. Germline V gene lookup returns CDR1 ENHRY and CDR2 SYGVKD.

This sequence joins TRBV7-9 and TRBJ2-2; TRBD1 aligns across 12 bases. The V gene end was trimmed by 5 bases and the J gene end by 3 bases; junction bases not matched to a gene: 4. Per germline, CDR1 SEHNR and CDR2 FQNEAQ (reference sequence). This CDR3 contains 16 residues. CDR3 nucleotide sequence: TGTGCCAGCAGCCACCGGGACAGGGGGCACACCGGGGAGCTGTTTTTT. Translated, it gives CASSHRDRGHTGELFF.

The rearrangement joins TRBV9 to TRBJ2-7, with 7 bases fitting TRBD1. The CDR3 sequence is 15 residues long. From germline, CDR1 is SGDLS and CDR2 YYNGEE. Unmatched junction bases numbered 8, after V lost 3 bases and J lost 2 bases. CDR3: CASSASGTAAYEQYF. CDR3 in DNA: TGTGCCAGCAGCGCGTCCGGGACAGCTGCCTACGAGCAGTACTTC.

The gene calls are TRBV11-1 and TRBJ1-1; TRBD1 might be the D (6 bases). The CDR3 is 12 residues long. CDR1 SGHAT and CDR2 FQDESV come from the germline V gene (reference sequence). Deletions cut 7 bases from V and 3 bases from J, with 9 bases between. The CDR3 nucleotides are TGTGCCAGCACCGAGGGGGACACTGAAGCTTTCTTT. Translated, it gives CASTEGDTEAFF.

The CDR3 is CSVGRPEGRRYGYTF. CDR3 nucleotide sequence: TGCAGCGTTGGGAGACCGGAGGGCAGACGCTATGGCTACACCTTC. V usage is TRBV29-1 and J usage is TRBJ1-2; no definite D call. The V gene lost 4 bases and the J gene lost 4 bases, with 19 bases spanning the gap. The CDR3 consists of 15 residues. Germline values: CDR1 SQVTM, CDR2 ANQGSEA.

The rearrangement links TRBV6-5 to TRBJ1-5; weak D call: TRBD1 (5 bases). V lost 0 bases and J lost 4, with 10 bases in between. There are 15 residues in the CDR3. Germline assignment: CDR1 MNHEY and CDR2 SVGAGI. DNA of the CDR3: TGTGCCAGCAGTTACTCGCGGACAACTAATCAGCCCCAGCATTTT. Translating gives CASSYSRTTNQPQHF.

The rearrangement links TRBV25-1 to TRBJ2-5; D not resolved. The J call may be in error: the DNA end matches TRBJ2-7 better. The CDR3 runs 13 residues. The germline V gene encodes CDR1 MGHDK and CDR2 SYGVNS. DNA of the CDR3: TGTGCCAGCAGTTACATCAGCTCCTACGAGCAGTACTTC. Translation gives CASSYISSYEQYF.

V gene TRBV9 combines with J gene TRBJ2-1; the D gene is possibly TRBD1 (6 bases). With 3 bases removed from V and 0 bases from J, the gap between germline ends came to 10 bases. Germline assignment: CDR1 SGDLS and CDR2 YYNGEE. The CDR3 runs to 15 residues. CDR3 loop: CASSEGDNSYNEQFF. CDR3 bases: TGTGCCAGCAGCGAGGGGGACAACTCCTACAATGAGCAGTTCTTC.

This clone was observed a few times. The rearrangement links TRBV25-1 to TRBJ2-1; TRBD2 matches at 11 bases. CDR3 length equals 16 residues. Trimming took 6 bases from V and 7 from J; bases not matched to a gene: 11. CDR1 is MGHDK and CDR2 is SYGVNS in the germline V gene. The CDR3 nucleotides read TGTGCCAGCAGCGTAACGCGTCTAGCGGGGGGTAATGAGCAGTTCTTC. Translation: CASSVTRLAGGNEQFF.

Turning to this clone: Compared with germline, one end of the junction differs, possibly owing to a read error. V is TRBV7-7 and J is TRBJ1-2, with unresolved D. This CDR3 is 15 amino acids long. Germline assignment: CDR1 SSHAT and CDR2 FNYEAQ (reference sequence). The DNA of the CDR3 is TGTGCTAGCAGCTTAGGTCGGGTTTCGGGGAATGGCTACACCTTC. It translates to CASSLGRVSGNGYTF.

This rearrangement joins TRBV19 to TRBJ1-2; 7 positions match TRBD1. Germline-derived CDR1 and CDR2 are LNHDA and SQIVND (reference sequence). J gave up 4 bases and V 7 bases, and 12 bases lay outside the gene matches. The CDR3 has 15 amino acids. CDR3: CASNAWGEGAYGYTF. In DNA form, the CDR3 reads TGTGCCAGTAATGCGTGGGGGGAGGGGGCCTATGGCTACACCTTC.